The clone carrying this TCR beta chain was seen a handful of times. The record originates from a study of ipilimumab plus nivolumab after autologous stem cell transplantation. Study details: A median of roughly eight nivolumab and about 5 ipilimumab doses were given.

Germline V gene sequence: CDR1 MNHEY, CDR2 SVGAGI. The CDR3 has 13 amino acids. V lost 6 bases, J lost 7 bases, and 12 bases lay in between. Clones were read by immunoSEQ multiplex PCR, and TCRdb kept only the in-frame ones, dropping some. The top ten hold under 8.5% of the sample, which has about 10,000 clones, around four fifths seen once. Here the sequenced sample was PBMCs, taken in a trial of ipilimumab plus nivolumab as post-transplant consolidation. This clonotype originated in a male donor with diffuse large B-cell lymphoma. The J gene is TRBJ2-2, the V gene TRBV6-5; TRBD1 is a possible D gene (5 bases). CDR3 DNA: TGTGCCAGCAGCGCAGGGATAATCGGGGAGCTGTTTTTT. Translating gives CASSAGIIGELFF.